These T cell receptor beta chains were read from a single sample in a study of cytomegalovirus exposure and HLA in healthy donors. The repertoire was sequenced with immunoSEQ multiplex PCR; TCRdb's copy has only in-frame clones and lacks some. The sample lists about 360,000 clones; more than 80% were seen once. The sample taken for sequencing was PBMCs. These receptors all stem from a woman between 18 and 29 years old in good health and CMV-seronegative. CDR3s include the opening cysteine and the closing phenylalanine or tryptophan. Fields, in order: V gene, J gene, clone size, D gene, CDR3 protein, CDR3 DNA. D genes are given only for firm matches. The size of a clone is reported for some rows only, either as once, few or many, or as a class for expanded clones.

v_gene: TRBV7-9; j_gene: TRBJ2-5; abundance: -; d_gene: -; CDR3aa: CASLVGNGGETQYF; CDR3nt: TGTGCCAGCCTCGTGGGAAACGGAGGGGAGACCCAGTACTTC
v_gene: TRBV27; j_gene: TRBJ2-3; abundance: -; d_gene: -; CDR3aa: CASSLEAGTDTQYF; CDR3nt: TGTGCCAGCAGTTTAGAGGCGGGCACAGATACGCAGTATTTT
v_gene: TRBV10-3; j_gene: TRBJ1-3; abundance: once; d_gene: TRBD1; CDR3aa: CAIRGQGTGNTIYF; CDR3nt: TGTGCCATCAGGGGACAGGGAACTGGAAACACCATATATTTT
v_gene: TRBV27; j_gene: TRBJ1-3; abundance: -; d_gene: -; CDR3aa: CASSLYQGFSGNTIYF; CDR3nt: TGTGCCAGCAGTTTATACCAGGGTTTCTCTGGAAACACCATATATTTT
v_gene: TRBV11-2; j_gene: TRBJ1-1; abundance: once; d_gene: TRBD1; CDR3aa: CASSGDSRTEAFF; CDR3nt: TGTGCCAGCAGCGGGGACAGCCGCACTGAAGCTTTCTTT
v_gene: TRBV2; j_gene: TRBJ1-2; abundance: -; d_gene: TRBD1; CDR3aa: CASRDPQGSQPRTF; CDR3nt: TGTGCCAGCAGGGATCCACAGGGGTCGCAACCGAGGACCTTC
v_gene: TRBV28; j_gene: TRBJ1-1; abundance: many; d_gene: -; CDR3aa: CASTMSEGAKSEAFF; CDR3nt: TGTGCCAGCACTATGAGTGAAGGGGCCAAGTCTGAAGCTTTCTTT
v_gene: TRBV27; j_gene: TRBJ2-1; abundance: -; d_gene: TRBD1; CDR3aa: CASSFFRLGTGTKSRSEQFF; CDR3nt: TGTGCCAGCAGTTTCTTCCGGCTCGGGACAGGAACCAAATCCCGGTCTGAGCAGTTCTTC
v_gene: TRBV9; j_gene: TRBJ2-5; abundance: -; d_gene: TRBD1; CDR3aa: CASSRDRQETQYF; CDR3nt: TGTGCCAGCAGCCGGGACAGACAAGAGACCCAGTACTTC
v_gene: TRBV28; j_gene: TRBJ1-2; abundance: -; d_gene: -; CDR3aa: CAIPARGVDNNLYGYTF; CDR3nt: TGTGCCATCCCGGCCCGGGGGGTAGACAACAACCTCTATGGCTACACCTTC
v_gene: TRBV2; j_gene: TRBJ2-2; abundance: -; d_gene: -; CDR3aa: CASRIQGLSGELFF; CDR3nt: TGTGCCAGCAGGATACAGGGATTAAGCGGGGAGCTGTTTTTT
v_gene: TRBV4-1; j_gene: TRBJ2-1; abundance: -; d_gene: -; CDR3aa: CASRKADLLPYNEQFF; CDR3nt: TGCGCCAGCAGGAAAGCGGACTTGTTGCCCTACAATGAGCAGTTCTTC
v_gene: TRBV5-6; j_gene: TRBJ2-2; abundance: -; d_gene: TRBD1; CDR3aa: CASSFGDRGHPGELFF; CDR3nt: TGTGCCAGCAGCTTTGGGGACAGGGGGCACCCCGGGGAGCTGTTTTTT
v_gene: TRBV5-4; j_gene: TRBJ2-5; abundance: -; d_gene: -; CDR3aa: CASSLTLQETQYF; CDR3nt: TGTGCCAGCAGCTTGACCCTACAAGAGACCCAGTACTTC
v_gene: TRBV9; j_gene: TRBJ1-2; abundance: many; d_gene: TRBD1; CDR3aa: CASSVEPGGNYGYTF; CDR3nt: TGTGCCAGCAGCGTAGAACCAGGGGGGAACTATGGCTACACCTTC
v_gene: TRBV6-1; j_gene: TRBJ2-1; abundance: -; d_gene: TRBD2; CDR3aa: CASSPTSGGYNEQFF; CDR3nt: TGTGCCAGCAGTCCGACTAGCGGGGGGTACAATGAGCAGTTCTTC
v_gene: TRBV5-1; j_gene: TRBJ1-4; abundance: -; d_gene: -; CDR3aa: CASTWEGLYDEKLFF; CDR3nt: TGCGCCAGCACCTGGGAGGGCCTCTACGATGAAAAACTGTTTTTT
v_gene: TRBV7-6; j_gene: TRBJ1-1; abundance: -; d_gene: -; CDR3aa: CASSLNPSGNTEAFF; CDR3nt: TGTGCCAGCAGCTTAAATCCATCCGGGAACACTGAAGCTTTCTTT
v_gene: TRBV28; j_gene: TRBJ1-1; abundance: -; d_gene: TRBD1; CDR3aa: CASSLGTADTEAFF; CDR3nt: TGTGCCAGCAGTTTGGGGACAGCTGACACTGAAGCTTTCTTT
v_gene: TRBV9; j_gene: TRBJ2-1; abundance: -; d_gene: -; CDR3aa: CASSVDRADNEQFF; CDR3nt: TGTGCCAGCAGCGTAGACAGGGCGGACAATGAGCAGTTCTTC
v_gene: TRBV2; j_gene: TRBJ1-1; abundance: -; d_gene: -; CDR3aa: CASSFGHLNTEAFF; CDR3nt: TGTGCCAGCAGTTTTGGACATCTGAACACTGAAGCTTTCTTT
v_gene: TRBV7-8; j_gene: TRBJ2-7; abundance: -; d_gene: TRBD2; CDR3aa: CASSSGLAGASFYEQYF; CDR3nt: TGTGCCAGCAGCTCCGGACTAGCGGGAGCGAGCTTCTACGAGCAGTACTTC
v_gene: TRBV29-1; j_gene: TRBJ2-7; abundance: -; d_gene: TRBD1; CDR3aa: CSVEEVRGQGAEQYF; CDR3nt: TGCAGCGTTGAAGAAGTTCGCGGACAGGGGGCCGAGCAGTACTTC
v_gene: TRBV5-1; j_gene: TRBJ2-2; abundance: -; d_gene: -; CDR3aa: CASSQDVGDTGELFF; CDR3nt: TGCGCCAGCAGCCAAGACGTAGGAGACACCGGGGAGCTGTTTTTT
v_gene: TRBV28; j_gene: TRBJ1-4; abundance: -; d_gene: TRBD1; CDR3aa: CASGLTGRDTLEKLFF; CDR3nt: TGTGCCAGCGGACTGACAGGGCGTGATACTTTGGAAAAACTGTTTTTT
v_gene: TRBV6-1; j_gene: TRBJ2-3; abundance: -; d_gene: TRBD2; CDR3aa: CASSESALADTDTQYF; CDR3nt: TGTGCCAGCAGTGAAAGTGCACTAGCGGACACAGATACGCAGTATTTT
v_gene: TRBV27; j_gene: TRBJ2-3; abundance: -; d_gene: TRBD2; CDR3aa: CASNLGSGTGTDTQYF; CDR3nt: TGTGCCAGCAACTTGGGAAGCGGGACTGGCACAGATACGCAGTATTTT
v_gene: TRBV7-3; j_gene: TRBJ2-1; abundance: -; d_gene: -; CDR3aa: CASSLGLALYNEQFF; CDR3nt: TGTGCCAGCAGCTTGGGGCTAGCGCTATACAATGAGCAGTTCTTC
v_gene: TRBV15; j_gene: TRBJ2-1; abundance: -; d_gene: TRBD1; CDR3aa: CATSRDRQGIGNEQFF; CDR3nt: TGTGCCACCAGCAGAGATCGACAGGGGATTGGGAATGAGCAGTTCTTC
v_gene: TRBV6-5; j_gene: TRBJ1-4; abundance: -; d_gene: TRBD1; CDR3aa: CASRARGPGEKLFF; CDR3nt: TGTGCCAGCAGGGCCAGGGGGCCCGGTGAAAAACTGTTTTTT
v_gene: TRBV27; j_gene: TRBJ1-4; abundance: -; d_gene: TRBD1; CDR3aa: CASSPRQGREKLFF; CDR3nt: TGTGCCAGCAGTCCAAGACAGGGGAGGGAAAAACTGTTTTTT
v_gene: TRBV14; j_gene: TRBJ2-7; abundance: -; d_gene: -; CDR3aa: CASSQLAGSEQYF; CDR3nt: TGTGCCAGCAGCCAATTGGCGGGGTCTGAGCAGTACTTC
v_gene: TRBV4-2; j_gene: TRBJ2-2; abundance: -; d_gene: TRBD2; CDR3aa: CASSQDTGRAFGELFF; CDR3nt: TGTGCCAGCAGCCAAGATACCGGGAGGGCCTTCGGGGAGCTGTTTTTT
v_gene: TRBV5-1; j_gene: TRBJ2-3; abundance: -; d_gene: TRBD2; CDR3aa: CASSPTSEADTQYF; CDR3nt: TGCGCCAGCAGCCCGACTAGCGAGGCAGATACGCAGTATTTT
v_gene: TRBV19; j_gene: TRBJ2-3; abundance: -; d_gene: -; CDR3aa: CASSMLRDTDTQYF; CDR3nt: TGTGCCAGTAGTATGCTTCGCGACACAGATACGCAGTATTTT
v_gene: TRBV29-1; j_gene: TRBJ1-1; abundance: -; d_gene: -; CDR3aa: CSVAINRDTEAFF; CDR3nt: TGCAGCGTTGCCATTAACCGGGACACTGAAGCTTTCTTT
v_gene: TRBV2; j_gene: TRBJ2-7; abundance: once; d_gene: TRBD2; CDR3aa: CASSEGPAGGLEQYF; CDR3nt: TGTGCCAGCAGTGAAGGACCAGCGGGAGGGCTCGAGCAGTACTTC
v_gene: TRBV4-1; j_gene: TRBJ2-2; abundance: -; d_gene: -; CDR3aa: CASSNGVGELFF; CDR3nt: TGCGCCAGCAGTAACGGAGTCGGGGAGCTGTTTTTT
v_gene: TRBV5-1; j_gene: TRBJ2-7; abundance: -; d_gene: TRBD1; CDR3aa: CASSGDRDGYEQYF; CDR3nt: TGCGCCAGCAGCGGGGACAGAGATGGTTACGAGCAGTACTTC
v_gene: TRBV2; j_gene: TRBJ2-3; abundance: -; d_gene: -; CDR3aa: CASSEMGQGSTDTQYF; CDR3nt: TGTGCCAGCAGTGAAATGGGGCAGGGCAGCACAGATACGCAGTATTTT
v_gene: TRBV7-8; j_gene: TRBJ1-1; abundance: -; d_gene: TRBD1; CDR3aa: CASSGQGVNTEAFF; CDR3nt: TGTGCCAGCAGCGGACAGGGGGTGAACACTGAAGCTTTCTTT
v_gene: TRBV11-2; j_gene: TRBJ2-3; abundance: -; d_gene: -; CDR3aa: CASSLPTGSSTDTQYF; CDR3nt: TGTGCCAGCAGCTTACCGACAGGATCTAGCACAGATACGCAGTATTTT
v_gene: TRBV19; j_gene: TRBJ1-6; abundance: -; d_gene: TRBD1; CDR3aa: CASSIVRGGTGVSPLHF; CDR3nt: TGTGCCAGTAGTATCGTACGAGGCGGGACAGGGGTTTCACCCCTCCACTTT
v_gene: TRBV11-2; j_gene: TRBJ2-7; abundance: -; d_gene: -; CDR3aa: CASSPGQISYEQYF; CDR3nt: TGTGCCAGCAGCCCCGGACAGATTTCCTACGAGCAGTACTTC
v_gene: TRBV30; j_gene: TRBJ2-3; abundance: -; d_gene: TRBD2; CDR3aa: CAWSPGLAGASVTQYF; CDR3nt: TGTGCCTGGAGTCCAGGACTAGCGGGAGCCAGTGTCACGCAGTATTTT
v_gene: TRBV10-3; j_gene: TRBJ1-2; abundance: -; d_gene: -; CDR3aa: CAISITGNYGYTF; CDR3nt: TGTGCCATCAGCATTACAGGGAACTATGGCTACACCTTC
v_gene: TRBV19; j_gene: TRBJ2-2; abundance: -; d_gene: TRBD1; CDR3aa: CASSLGTGGVLGTGELFF; CDR3nt: TGTGCCAGTAGTCTCGGGACAGGGGGCGTTTTGGGCACCGGGGAGCTGTTTTTT
v_gene: TRBV5-1; j_gene: TRBJ2-6; abundance: -; d_gene: -; CDR3aa: CASSLVAISASGANVLTF; CDR3nt: TGCGCCAGCAGCTTGGTGGCGATCAGCGCCTCTGGGGCCAACGTCCTGACTTTC
v_gene: TRBV6-5; j_gene: TRBJ2-7; abundance: -; d_gene: -; CDR3aa: CASSKGQYEQYF; CDR3nt: TGTGCCAGCAGCAAAGGACAGTACGAGCAGTACTTC
v_gene: TRBV4-1; j_gene: TRBJ1-1; abundance: -; d_gene: TRBD1; CDR3aa: CASSQESTGAANTEAFF; CDR3nt: TGCGCCAGCAGCCAAGAGTCAACAGGGGCCGCGAACACTGAAGCTTTCTTT
v_gene: TRBV19; j_gene: TRBJ2-1; abundance: -; d_gene: TRBD2; CDR3aa: CASSIRVAGGYNEQFF; CDR3nt: TGTGCCAGTAGTATACGAGTAGCGGGAGGATACAATGAGCAGTTCTTC
v_gene: TRBV2; j_gene: TRBJ2-3; abundance: -; d_gene: -; CDR3aa: CASSEGPGLVSTDTQYF; CDR3nt: TGTGCCAGCAGTGAAGGACCGGGACTGGTTAGCACAGATACGCAGTATTTT
v_gene: TRBV28; j_gene: TRBJ1-1; abundance: -; d_gene: TRBD1; CDR3aa: CASSRLQGSTEAFF; CDR3nt: TGTGCCAGCAGTCGGCTACAGGGGTCCACTGAAGCTTTCTTT
v_gene: TRBV19; j_gene: TRBJ2-1; abundance: -; d_gene: -; CDR3aa: CASSIAPYNEQFF; CDR3nt: TGTGCCAGTAGTATAGCTCCCTACAATGAGCAGTTCTTC
v_gene: TRBV18; j_gene: TRBJ2-1; abundance: -; d_gene: -; CDR3aa: CASSPGVHNEQFF; CDR3nt: TGTGCCAGCTCACCCGGGGTTCACAATGAGCAGTTCTTC
v_gene: TRBV18; j_gene: TRBJ1-4; abundance: -; d_gene: -; CDR3aa: CASSPPVQGFNEKLFF; CDR3nt: TGTGCCAGCTCACCACCGGTTCAGGGGTTTAATGAAAAACTGTTTTTT
v_gene: TRBV7-8; j_gene: TRBJ2-1; abundance: -; d_gene: -; CDR3aa: CASSLTTGTGEQFF; CDR3nt: TGTGCCAGCAGCTTAACCACAGGGACGGGTGAGCAGTTCTTC